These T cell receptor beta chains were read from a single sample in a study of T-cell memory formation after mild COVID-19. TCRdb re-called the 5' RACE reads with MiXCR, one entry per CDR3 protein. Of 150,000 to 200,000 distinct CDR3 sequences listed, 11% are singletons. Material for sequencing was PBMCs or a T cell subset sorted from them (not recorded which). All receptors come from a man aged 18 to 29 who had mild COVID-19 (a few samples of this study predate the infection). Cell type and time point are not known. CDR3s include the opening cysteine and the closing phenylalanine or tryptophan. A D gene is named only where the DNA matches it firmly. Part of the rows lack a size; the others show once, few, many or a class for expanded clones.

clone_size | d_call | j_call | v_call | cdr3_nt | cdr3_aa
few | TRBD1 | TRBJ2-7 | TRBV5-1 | TGCGCCAGCAGCGCGTGGGACAGGGTCCACGAGCAGTACTTC | CASSAWDRVHEQYF
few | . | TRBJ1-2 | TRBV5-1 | TGCGCCAGCAGCCCCTCCGGGCAGCCAGAGGGCTACACCTTC | CASSPSGQPEGYTF
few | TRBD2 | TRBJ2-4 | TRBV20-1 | TGCAGTGCTCGGGCCGCTTCCGGGACTACCGCTCCAAACATTCAGTACTTC | CSARAASGTTAPNIQYF
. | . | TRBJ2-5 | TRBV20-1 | TGCAGTGCCCCAGGAGGGGGGTACGAGACCCAGTACTTC | CSAPGGGYETQYF
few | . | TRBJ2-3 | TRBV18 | TGTGCCAGCTCCCCCACGGGGCGCGGTACGCAGTATTTT | CASSPTGRGTQYF
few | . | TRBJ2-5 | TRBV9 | TGTGCCAGCAGCGTCGGGGAAGAGACCCAGTACTTC | CASSVGEETQYF
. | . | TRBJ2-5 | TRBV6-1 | TGTGCCAGCAGTGACCTTTGGCAGGGATTTGGAGAGACCCAGTACTTC | CASSDLWQGFGETQYF
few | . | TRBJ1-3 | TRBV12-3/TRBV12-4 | TGTGCCAGCAGTTTAGAACGAAACACCATATATTTT | CASSLERNTIYF
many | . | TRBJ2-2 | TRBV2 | TGTGCCAGCAGTGACGGGACACCGGGGAACACCGGGGAGCTGTTTTTT | CASSDGTPGNTGELFF
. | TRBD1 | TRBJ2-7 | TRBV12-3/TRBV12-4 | TGTGCCAGCAGTCCCACCGGGACAGGGCGAAACGAGCAGTACTTC | CASSPTGTGRNEQYF
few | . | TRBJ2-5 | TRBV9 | TGTGCCAGCAGCTCAAATGGGCGACTCTATTCTACGGCGGAGACCCAGTACTTC | CASSSNGRLYSTAETQYF
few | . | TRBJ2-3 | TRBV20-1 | TGCAGTGCTAGACGGGACAAAGTCACAGATACGCAGTATTTT | CSARRDKVTDTQYF
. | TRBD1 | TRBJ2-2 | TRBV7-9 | TGTGCCAGCAGCAACAATAACAGGGGTATCGGGGAGCTGTTTTTT | CASSNNNRGIGELFF
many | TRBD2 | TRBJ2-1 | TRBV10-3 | TGTGCCATCAGTGAGCCTCGACTAGCGGGGCGGGTAGACAATGAGCAGTTCTTC | CAISEPRLAGRVDNEQFF
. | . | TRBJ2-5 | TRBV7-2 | TGTGCCAGCAGCCCGGGTCTGGTTGGAGAGACCCAGTACTTC | CASSPGLVGETQYF
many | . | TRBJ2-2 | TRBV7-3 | TGTGCCAGCAGCCACGGGCTTAGATTGGGGACCGGGGAGCTGTTTTTT | CASSHGLRLGTGELFF
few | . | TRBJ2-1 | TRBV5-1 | TGCGCCAGCAGCTTAACAGACTCCTACAATGAGCAGTTCTTC | CASSLTDSYNEQFF
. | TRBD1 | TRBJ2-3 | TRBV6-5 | TGTGCCAGCAAGACAGGGAGCACAGATACGCAGTATTTT | CASKTGSTDTQYF
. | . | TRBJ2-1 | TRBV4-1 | TGCGCCAGCAGCCAATCAGGGAGAATATCCTACAATGAGCAGTTCTTC | CASSQSGRISYNEQFF
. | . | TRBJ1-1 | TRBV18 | TGTGCCAGCTCACTGCCTGTCGTGGGCCCCCTGGACACTGAAGCTTTCTTT | CASSLPVVGPLDTEAFF
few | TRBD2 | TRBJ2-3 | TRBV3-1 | TGTGCCAGCAGCCAAGCTCTAGCGGGGAGAGGCACTAGCACAGATACGCAGTATTTT | CASSQALAGRGTSTDTQYF
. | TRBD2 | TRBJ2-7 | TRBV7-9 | TGTGCCAGCAGCTTAGGAGGCGGGGGACTCTCCTACGAGCAGTACTTC | CASSLGGGGLSYEQYF
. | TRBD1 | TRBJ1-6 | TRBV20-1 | TGCAGTGCTAGAGTGTTAGGGCGTGACAGGGAGCTCGCTTCACCCCTCCACTTT | CSARVLGRDRELASPLHF
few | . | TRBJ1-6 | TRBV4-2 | TGTGCCAGCAGCCAAGATCGGGGGGTCTCACCCCTCCACTTT | CASSQDRGVSPLHF
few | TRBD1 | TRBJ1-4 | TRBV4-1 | TGCGCCAGCAGCCAAGATGACAGGGCTACCGAAAAACTGTTTTTT | CASSQDDRATEKLFF
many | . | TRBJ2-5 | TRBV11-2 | TGTGCCAGCAGCCGGACAGTCCAAGAGACCCAGTACTTC | CASSRTVQETQYF
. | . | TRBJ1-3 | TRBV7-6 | TGTGCCAGCAGCTTAGGGGGAAACACCATATATTTT | CASSLGGNTIYF
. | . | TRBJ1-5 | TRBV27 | TGTGCCAGCAGTTCCGCCACAGGTTCCACGGTGCCCCAGCATTTT | CASSSATGSTVPQHF
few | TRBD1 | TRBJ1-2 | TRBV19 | TGTGCCAGTTACCGGGACAGGGGGTACTCCCGCGGCTACACCTTC | CASYRDRGYSRGYTF
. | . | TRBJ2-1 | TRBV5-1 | TGCGCCAGCAGCTTGGCTGGCCAGGGAGGCTACAATGAGCAGTTCTTC | CASSLAGQGGYNEQFF
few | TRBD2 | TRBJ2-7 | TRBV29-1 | TGCAGCGTCGGGGGGGGGACTGGGGTCCCTTCCTACGAGCAGTACTTC | CSVGGGTGVPSYEQYF
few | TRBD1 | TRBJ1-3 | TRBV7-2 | TGTGCCAGCAGCTTAGCTAACAGGGGTGGAAACACCATATATTTT | CASSLANRGGNTIYF
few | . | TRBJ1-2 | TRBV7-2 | TGTGCCAGCAGCCCCGGGCGGCGTTACACCTTC | CASSPGRRYTF